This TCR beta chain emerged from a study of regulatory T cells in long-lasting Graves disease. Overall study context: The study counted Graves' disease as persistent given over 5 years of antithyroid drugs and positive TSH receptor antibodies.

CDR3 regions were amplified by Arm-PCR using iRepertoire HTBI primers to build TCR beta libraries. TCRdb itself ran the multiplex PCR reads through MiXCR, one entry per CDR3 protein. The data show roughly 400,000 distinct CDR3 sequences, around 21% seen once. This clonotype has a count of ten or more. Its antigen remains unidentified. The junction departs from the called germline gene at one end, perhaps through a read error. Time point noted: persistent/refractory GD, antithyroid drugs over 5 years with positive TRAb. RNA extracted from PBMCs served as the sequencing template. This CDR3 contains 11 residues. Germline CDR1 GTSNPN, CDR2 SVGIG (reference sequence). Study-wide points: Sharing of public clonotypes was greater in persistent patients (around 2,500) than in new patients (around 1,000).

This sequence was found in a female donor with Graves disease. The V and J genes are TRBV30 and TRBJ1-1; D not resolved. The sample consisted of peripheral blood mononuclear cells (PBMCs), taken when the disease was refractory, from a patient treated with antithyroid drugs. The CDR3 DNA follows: TGTGCCTGGAGTGTTACCAACTACGCCTACTTT. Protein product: CAWSVTNYAYF.